This T cell receptor beta chain emerged from a study of Ad26.COV2.S vaccination and SARS-CoV-2 variants. Study details: Recipients of Ad26.COV2.S got it intramuscularly, once or twice 56 days apart. The study's findings and limits: Recipients given vaccine exceeded placebo recipients in spike-specific TCR breadth. Analytic work on TCR breadth and depth might have understated the full extent of total T cell responses.

CDR1 and CDR2 (germline): LGHNA, YSLEER. V was clipped by 6 bases and J by 1 base, with 13 bases between them. This CDR3 has 15 amino acids. Points on this clone: The antigen remains unidentified.

Profiling relied on immunoSEQ multiplex PCR, and the TCRdb table lists in-frame clones only, not all of them. There are a few hundred thousand clones in the sample; roughly 90% occur only once, and around 1.7% lies in the top ten. Noted treatment: roughly 18 received Ad26.COV2.S at low or high dose, single or two shots; 5 received placebo; per-sample allocation not given. Day 63 following the first vaccine or placebo injection was when the samples were taken. Sequenced here: peripheral blood, sampled in a trial of Ad26.COV2.S vaccine versus placebo. The chain combines TRBV4-3 with TRBJ1-5, with D perhaps TRBD1 (6 bases). The sequence derives from a person between 18 and 60 years old who received the Ad26.COV2.S COVID-19 vaccine or a placebo. The CDR3 sequence: CASRDNQGSNQPQHF. DNA of the CDR3: TGCGCCAGCAGGGATAATCAGGGGAGCAATCAGCCCCAGCATTTT.